These 17 T cell receptor beta chains came from one sample sequenced in a study of blood T cells in healthy people across ages. A second about 7 to 11 cycle PCR used barcoded and J-beta primers. One entry per CDR3 protein, called by TCRdb with MiXCR from the 5' RACE reads. Among hundreds of thousands of distinct CDR3 sequences listed, 40% to 50% were seen once. Sequenced material: blood. Receptor source: an elderly man in good health.

The rearrangement joins TRBV6-2 or TRBV6-3 to TRBJ2-3; tentatively, D is TRBD1 (5 bases). V was trimmed by 0 bases and J by 2 bases, leaving 9 bases between them. The CDR3 runs to 15 residues. From germline, CDR1 is MNHEY and CDR2 SVGEGT. The CDR3 coding sequence is TGTGCCAGCAGTTACTCGGGGCAGAACACAGATACGCAGTATTTT. The encoded protein is CASSYSGQNTDTQYF.

V usage is TRBV5-5 and J usage is TRBJ1-5; D is unclear. Deletions cut 1 base from V and 9 bases from J, with 14 bases between. CDR3 length: 14 amino acids. Per the germline V gene, CDR1 is SGHKS and CDR2 is YYEKEE (reference sequence). CDR3 protein: CASSLTGPGLPQHF. CDR3 coding DNA: TGTGCCAGCAGCTTGACCGGGCCAGGCCTGCCCCAGCATTTT.

This rearrangement joins TRBV9 to TRBJ2-3; D ambiguous. CDR3 length: 13 amino acids. Germline V CDR1 and CDR2: SGDLS, YYNGEE. Trimming took 1 base from V and 4 from J, leaving 7 bases between them. The CDR3 region has the DNA TGTGCCAGCAGCGTAATGAATGCAGATACGCAGTATTTT. It specifies CASSVMNADTQYF.

The chain employs TRBV9 and TRBJ2-1; possible D gene TRBD2, 7 bases. The CDR3 consists of 17 residues. The V and J ends lost 4 bases and 9 bases respectively, with 26 bases between them. The germline gives CDR1 SGDLS, CDR2 YYNGEE. In DNA, the CDR3 is TGTGCCAGCAGCAGCAAGGGGGGGACTAACAGAAGTCCTGAGCAGTTCTTC. Its protein is CASSSKGGTNRSPEQFF.

This chain links TRBV18 with TRBJ2-5, with 13 bases fitting TRBD2. CDR1 and CDR2 (germline): KGHSH, LQKENI. V shed 3 bases and J 11 bases; nucleotides not matched to a gene: 15. This CDR3 region has 17 residues. The CDR3 DNA sequence: TGTGCCAGCTCACCTTCTACTAGCGGGAGGGCCAGGGGTGGGCAGTACTTC. Its protein is CASSPSTSGRARGGQYF.

This clonotype appeared a few times. The chain is built from TRBV5-6 and TRBJ2-5, with TRBD1 matching over 8 bases. The J call may be mistaken, given a closer DNA end match to TRBJ2-7. Per germline, CDR1 SGHDT and CDR2 YYEEEE. The CDR3 loop spans 14 amino acids. CDR3 nucleotides: TGTGCCAGCAGCATCAGAGGACAGGGATACGAGCAGTACTTC. The encoded protein is CASSIRGQGYEQYF.

This clonotype was recorded once. A much larger clone differs from this one at a single base, so this may be a read error. This sequence joins TRBV19 and TRBJ2-7, with D tentatively TRBD2 (7 bases). The germline V gene has CDR1 LNHDA and CDR2 SQIVND (reference sequence). Trimming took 5 bases from V and 7 from J, leaving 21 bases between them. CDR3 length equals 15 residues. CDR3 nucleotides: TGTGCCAGTAGTCCGGCCGGGGGGCGAAACAATGAGCAGTACTTC. Translation gives CASSPAGGRNNEQYF.

This chain connects TRBV3-1 to TRBJ2-3; D not certain. Trimming cost V 0 bases and J 7 bases, with 8 bases left between them. Per the germline V gene, CDR1 is LGHDT and CDR2 is YNNKEL (reference sequence). CDR3 size: 13 residues. The CDR3 DNA reads as TGTGCCAGCAGCCAAGATTTCATTAATACGCAGTATTTT. It is translated as CASSQDFINTQYF.

The V gene is TRBV11-2, the J gene TRBJ2-7; TRBD2 aligns across 8 bases. The CDR3 is 14 residues long. After removal of 3 bases from V and 3 bases from J, the junction contained 4 bases not matched to a gene. Germline lookup yields CDR1 SGHAT and CDR2 FQNNGV. In DNA form, the CDR3 reads TGTGCCAGCAGCTTCGGGAGGGGCGGCTACGAGCAGTACTTC. This encodes CASSFGRGGYEQYF.

The chain recombines TRBV5-5 with TRBJ2-7, with 10 nucleotides matching TRBD1. CDR3 length: 15 residues. J was trimmed by 3 bases and V by 2 bases; bases with no gene match: 5. Germline V gene lookup returns CDR1 SGHKS and CDR2 YYEKEE (reference sequence). CDR3 in DNA: TGTGCCAGCAGCTTTATGACAGGGGGCATCTACGAGCAGTACTTC. Amino acids: CASSFMTGGIYEQYF.

The gene calls are TRBV20-1 and TRBJ1-5; 8 nucleotides match TRBD1. The V gene's germline CDR1 is DFQATT and CDR2 SNEGSKA (reference sequence). This CDR3 is built from 14 residues. Losses at the gene ends were 8 bases for V and 5 bases for J; bases not matched to a gene: 11. CDR3: CSPRPDREYQPQHF. The CDR3 region has the DNA TGCAGTCCCCGACCGGACAGGGAGTATCAGCCCCAGCATTTT.

Remarks on this clonotype: One end of the junction is discordant with germline, which a read error may explain. This chain connects TRBV3-1 to TRBJ2-3; D could derive from TRBD1 or TRBD2 (5 bases each). The CDR3 length is 15 residues. CDR1 LGHDT and CDR2 YNNKEL come from the germline V gene (reference sequence). The CDR3 DNA reads TGTGCCAGCAGCCAAGCTACGGGACCGACAGAGACGCAGTATTTT. Translated, it gives CASSQATGPTETQYF.

With respect to this clonotype: Possible read error: a much larger clone is one base away. The genes are TRBV7-2 and TRBJ2-1; 7 bases align to TRBD1. This CDR3 contains 16 residues. Germline V lookup: CDR1 SGHTA, CDR2 FQGNSA. The V and J ends lost 5 bases and 4 bases, in that order; junction bases with no gene match: 11. CDR3 nucleotide sequence: TGTGCCAGCAGCCCGACTTCGGGCAGGGGGTACAATGAGCAGTTCTTC. The encoded protein is CASSPTSGRGYNEQFF.

This chain uses TRBV12-3 or TRBV12-4 with TRBJ1-2, with a weak D call TRBD1 (6 bases). The length of the CDR3 is 14 residues. Trimming shortened V by 5 bases and J by 2 bases, and 12 bases separated the two germline ends. DNA for the CDR3: TGTGCCAGCAGTGTAGAGGGGGTGAACTATGGCTACACCTTC. Translating it yields CASSVEGVNYGYTF.

The J gene is TRBJ1-2, the V gene TRBV29-1; 12 nucleotides match TRBD1. J lost 4 bases, V lost 4 bases, and 16 bases had no gene match. CDR1 is SQVTM and CDR2 is ANQGSEA in the germline V gene. The CDR3 is 18 amino acids. The CDR3 sequence is CSVGNERDRGRGSYGYTF. The CDR3 nucleotides are TGCAGCGTTGGGAATGAAAGGGACAGGGGGCGAGGAAGCTATGGCTACACCTTC.

The chain links TRBV20-1 to TRBJ1-1, with 7 bases fitting TRBD1. The CDR3 runs 14 residues. Unmatched junction bases numbered 10, after V lost 6 bases and J lost 3 bases. Looked up from germline, CDR1 is DFQATT and CDR2 is SNEGSKA (reference sequence). The DNA for the CDR3 is TGCAGTGCCCACACAGGGGTCGATTACACTGAAGCTTTCTTT. Amino acid sequence: CSAHTGVDYTEAFF.

This clonotype appeared many times. The chain recombines TRBV7-6 with TRBJ1-5; TRBD1 matches at 12 bases. CDR1 and CDR2 from the germline V gene are SGHVS and FNYEAQ. V shed 5 bases and J 11 bases; nucleotides not matched to a gene: 10. This CDR3 contains 15 residues. The DNA for the CDR3 is TGTGCCAGCAGCGCCGGGACAGGGGGCTCCCGGTCCCAGCATTTT. This encodes CASSAGTGGSRSQHF.